Below are 10 T cell receptor beta chains sequenced from a single sample in a study of blood T cell repertoires in COVID-19. The repertoire was sequenced with immunoSEQ multiplex PCR; TCRdb's copy has only in-frame clones and lacks some. The repertoire holds about 29,000 clones, with around four fifths as singletons. The sequenced sample was peripheral blood. The receptors come from a woman in her sixties or seventies with active or convalescent COVID-19.

This sequence joins TRBV19 and TRBJ1-4; D unclear. V gave up 3 bases and J gave up 1 base, with 12 bases separating them. The CDR3 sequence is 16 residues long. Per the germline V gene, CDR1 is LNHDA and CDR2 is SQIVND (reference sequence). The CDR3 region has the DNA TGTGCCAGTAGTATCGCGTCGCGGATAACTAATGAAAAACTGTTTTTT. It specifies CASSIASRITNEKLFF. Variable domain in full (rest from reference TRBV19 and TRBJ1-4): DGGITQSPKYLFRKEGQNVTLSCEQNLNHDAMYWYRQDPGQGLRLIYYSQIVNDFQKGDIAEGYSVSREKKESFPLTVTSAQKNPTAFYLCASSIASRITNEKLFFGSGTQLSVL.

This chain links TRBV19 with TRBJ1-1; TRBD1 aligns across 7 bases. In germline, CDR1 is LNHDA, CDR2 SQIVND (reference sequence). The V gene end was trimmed by 4 bases and the J gene end by 4 bases; junction bases not matched to a gene: 6. CDR3 length: 14 amino acids. DNA for the CDR3: TGTGCCAGTAGTACAGGGGGTTTCGGCACTGAAGCTTTCTTT. It codes for CASSTGGFGTEAFF.

The rearrangement uses TRBV27 and TRBJ2-1; maybe TRBD1 (5 bases). V dropped 8 bases and J dropped 0 bases, with 11 bases sitting between them. Looked up from germline, CDR1 is MNHEY and CDR2 is SMNVEV (reference sequence). This CDR3 has 14 residues. This CDR3 is CASGAESSYNEQFF. CDR3 in DNA: TGTGCCAGCGGGGCCGAGAGCTCCTACAATGAGCAGTTCTTC.

This clone has only one observation. The chain couples TRBV4-1 to TRBJ1-2; TRBD1 might be the D (5 bases). The CDR3 consists of 16 residues. Trimming stripped 0 bases from V and 5 bases from J, with 16 bases between. In germline, CDR1 is MGHRA, CDR2 YSYEKL. The CDR3 DNA sequence: TGCGCCAGCAGCCAAGAAGGGGCAGGGTCCCCATATGGCTACACCTTC. Translated, it gives CASSQEGAGSPYGYTF.

This rearrangement joins TRBV7-2 to TRBJ1-2; TRBD1 is a possible D gene (5 bases). There are 16 residues in the CDR3. The V and J ends lost 1 base and 0 bases respectively, with 12 bases between them. CDR1 and CDR2 (germline): SGHTA, FQGNSA. CDR3 amino acids: CASSLVPGVPNYGYTF. CDR3 bases: TGTGCCAGCAGCTTAGTACCGGGGGTGCCTAACTATGGCTACACCTTC.

The chain links TRBV28 to TRBJ1-5; 9 bases map to TRBD1. This CDR3 comprises 14 residues. Germline V CDR1 and CDR2: MDHEN, SYDVKM. V dropped 5 bases and J dropped 6; count of bases not matched to a gene: 5. The chain's CDR3 is CASSQDRGGQPQHF. The CDR3 DNA reads TGTGCCAGCAGTCAGGACAGGGGAGGTCAGCCCCAGCATTTT.

This clone has a single count. V gene TRBV5-1 combines with J gene TRBJ1-1, with a possible D match to TRBD1 (6 bases). Trimming left V 0 bases short and J 11 bases short, with 20 bases between. The CDR3 loop spans 15 amino acids. Germline V CDR1 and CDR2: SGHRS, YFSETQ. The CDR3 bases are TGCGCCAGCAGCTTGGCCGATCCTGTCAGGGGTCTGGCTTTCTTT. It yields the protein CASSLADPVRGLAFF.

V and J are TRBV4-3 and TRBJ1-6; 7 positions agree with TRBD1. The CDR3 loop spans 16 amino acids. J lost 10 bases, V lost 1 base, and 10 bases had no gene match. CDR1 is LGHNA, CDR2 YSLEER, per germline. As DNA, the CDR3 is TGCGCCAGCAGCCAAGTCAGGACAGGCCGAGCGTCACCCCTCCACTTT. Its protein is CASSQVRTGRASPLHF.

This chain uses TRBV7-2 with TRBJ2-3; D gene unclear. The germline CDR1 and CDR2 sequences are SGHTA and FQGNSA. This CDR3 has 11 residues. V lost 2 bases to trimming and J lost 5 bases, with 2 bases between them. The CDR3 DNA follows: TGTGCCAGCAGCTTACAAGATACGCAGTATTTT. The encoded protein is CASSLQDTQYF.

The gene calls are TRBV2 and TRBJ2-1, with TRBD2 identical over 10 bases. CDR1 is SNHLY and CDR2 is FYNNEI in the germline V gene. This CDR3 has 16 residues. V was pared by 8 bases and J by 4 bases, with 11 bases of the junction left unmatched. For the CDR3, the DNA is TGTGCCAGCTCCCCGGGTGGACTAGCGGCTTACAATGAGCAGTTCTTC. This translates into CASSPGGLAAYNEQFF.